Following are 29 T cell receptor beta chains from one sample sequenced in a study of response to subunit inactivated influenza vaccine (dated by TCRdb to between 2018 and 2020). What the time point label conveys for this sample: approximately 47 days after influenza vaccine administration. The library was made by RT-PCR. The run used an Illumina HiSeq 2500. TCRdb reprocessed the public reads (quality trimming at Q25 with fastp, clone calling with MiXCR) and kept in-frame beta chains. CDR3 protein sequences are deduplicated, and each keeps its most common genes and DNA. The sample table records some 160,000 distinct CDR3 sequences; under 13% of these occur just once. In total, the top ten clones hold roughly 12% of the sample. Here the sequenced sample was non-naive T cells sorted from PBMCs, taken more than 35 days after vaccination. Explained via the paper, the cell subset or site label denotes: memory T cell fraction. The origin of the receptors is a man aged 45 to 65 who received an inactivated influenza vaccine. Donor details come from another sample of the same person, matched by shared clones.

The CDR3 is CASSLNRNTEAFF. CDR3 DNA sequence: TGTGCCAGCAGCTTAAACAGGAACACTGAAGCTTTCTTT. The rearrangement links TRBV7-9 to TRBJ1-1; no definite D call. The CDR3 totals 13 residues. Per germline, CDR1 SEHNR and CDR2 FQNEAQ (reference sequence). The ends were cut back, 2 bases at V and 1 base at J, with 5 bases in the middle.

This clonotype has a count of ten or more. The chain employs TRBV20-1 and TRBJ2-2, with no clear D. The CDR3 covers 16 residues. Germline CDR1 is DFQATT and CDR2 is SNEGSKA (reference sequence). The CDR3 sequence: CSTHKGEGRNTGELFF. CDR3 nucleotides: TGCAGCACACATAAGGGCGAAGGGCGGAACACCGGGGAGCTGTTTTTT.

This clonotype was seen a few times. This chain's CDR3 is CASSRSGNEQFF. The CDR3 DNA is TGTGCCAGCAGCCGGTCGGGCAATGAGCAGTTCTTC. The rearrangement joins TRBV4-2 to TRBJ2-1; no clear D. CDR1 LGHNA and CDR2 YNFKEQ come from the germline V gene. The CDR3 is 12 amino acids. V was pared by 4 bases and J by 6 bases, with 7 bases between.

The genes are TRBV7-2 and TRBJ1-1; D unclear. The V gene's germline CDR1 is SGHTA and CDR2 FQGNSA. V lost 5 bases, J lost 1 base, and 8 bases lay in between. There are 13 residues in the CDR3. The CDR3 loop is CASSPYRNTEAFF. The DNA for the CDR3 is TGTGCCAGCAGCCCTTATAGGAACACTGAAGCTTTCTTT. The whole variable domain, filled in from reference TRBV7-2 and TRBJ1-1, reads GAGVSQSPSNKVTEKGKDVELRCDPISGHTALYWYRQSLGQGLEFLIYFQGNSAPDKSGLPSDRFSAERTGGSVSTLTIQRTQQEDSAVYLCASSPYRNTEAFFGQGTRLTVV.

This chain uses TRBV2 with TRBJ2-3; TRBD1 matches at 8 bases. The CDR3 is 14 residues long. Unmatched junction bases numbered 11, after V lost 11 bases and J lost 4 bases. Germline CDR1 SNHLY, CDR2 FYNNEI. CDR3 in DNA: TGTGCCGGGCAGGACAGGGATTATGCAGATACGCAGTATTTT. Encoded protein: CAGQDRDYADTQYF. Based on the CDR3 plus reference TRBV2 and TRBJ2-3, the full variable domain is EPEVTQTPSHQVTQMGQEVILRCVPISNHLYFYWYRQILGQKVEFLVSFYNNEISEKSEIFDDQFSVERPDGSNFTLKIRSTKLEDSAMYFCAGQDRDYADTQYFGPGTRLTVL.

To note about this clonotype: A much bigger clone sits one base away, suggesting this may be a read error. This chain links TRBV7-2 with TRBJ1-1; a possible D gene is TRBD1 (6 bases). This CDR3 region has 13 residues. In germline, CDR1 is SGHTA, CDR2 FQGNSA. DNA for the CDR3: TGTGCCAGCAGCTTCGGGACAAGGGCTGAAGTTTTCTTT. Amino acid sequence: CASSFGTRAEVFF.

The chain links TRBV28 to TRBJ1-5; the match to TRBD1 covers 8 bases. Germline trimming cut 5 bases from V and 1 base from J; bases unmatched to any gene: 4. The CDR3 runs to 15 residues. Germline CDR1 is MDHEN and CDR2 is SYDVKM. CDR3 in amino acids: CASSNGQGSNQPQHF. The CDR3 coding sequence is TGTGCCAGCAGTAATGGACAGGGAAGCAATCAGCCCCAGCATTTT.

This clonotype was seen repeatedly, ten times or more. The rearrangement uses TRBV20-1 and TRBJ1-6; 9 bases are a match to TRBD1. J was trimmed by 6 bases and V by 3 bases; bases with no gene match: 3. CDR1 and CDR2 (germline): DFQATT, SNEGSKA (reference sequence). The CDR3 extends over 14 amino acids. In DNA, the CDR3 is TGCAGTGCTAGGGACAGGGGTTCTAATTCACCCCTCCACTTT. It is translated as CSARDRGSNSPLHF.

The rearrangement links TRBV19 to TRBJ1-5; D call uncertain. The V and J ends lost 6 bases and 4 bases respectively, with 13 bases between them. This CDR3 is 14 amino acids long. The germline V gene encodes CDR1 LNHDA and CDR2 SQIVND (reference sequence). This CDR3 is CASRIGSANQPQHF. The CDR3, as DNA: TGTGCCAGTAGAATCGGATCCGCGAATCAGCCCCAGCATTTT.

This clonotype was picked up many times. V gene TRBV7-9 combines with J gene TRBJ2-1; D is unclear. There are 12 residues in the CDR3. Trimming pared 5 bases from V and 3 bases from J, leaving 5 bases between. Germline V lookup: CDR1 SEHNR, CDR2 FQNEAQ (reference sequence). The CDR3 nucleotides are TGTGCCAGCAGCCCAAACTACAATGAGCAGTTCTTC. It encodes CASSPNYNEQFF.

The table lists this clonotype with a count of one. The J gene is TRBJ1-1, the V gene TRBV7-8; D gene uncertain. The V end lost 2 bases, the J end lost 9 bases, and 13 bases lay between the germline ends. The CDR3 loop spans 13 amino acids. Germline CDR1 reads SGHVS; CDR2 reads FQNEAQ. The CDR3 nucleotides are TGTGCCAGCAGCTTATCGGGGTTGAAGAAAGCTTTCTTT. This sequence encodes CASSLSGLKKAFF.

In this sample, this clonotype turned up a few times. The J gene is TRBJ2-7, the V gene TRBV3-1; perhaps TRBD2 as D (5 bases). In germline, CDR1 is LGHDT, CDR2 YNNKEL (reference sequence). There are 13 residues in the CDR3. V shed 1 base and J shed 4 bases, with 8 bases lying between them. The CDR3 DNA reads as TGTGCCAGCAGCCAAGGGAGGAGGTACGAGCAGTACTTC. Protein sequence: CASSQGRRYEQYF.

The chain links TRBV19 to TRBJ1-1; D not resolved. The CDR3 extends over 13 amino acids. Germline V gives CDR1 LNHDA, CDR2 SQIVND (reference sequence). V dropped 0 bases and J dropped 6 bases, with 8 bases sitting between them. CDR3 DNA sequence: TGTGCCAGTAGTATAGATTTTTTCGCTGAAGCTTTCTTT. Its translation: CASSIDFFAEAFF.

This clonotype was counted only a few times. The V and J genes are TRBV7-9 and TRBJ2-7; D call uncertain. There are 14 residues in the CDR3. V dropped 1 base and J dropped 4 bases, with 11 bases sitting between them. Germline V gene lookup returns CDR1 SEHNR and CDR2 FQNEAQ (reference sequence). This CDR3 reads CASSLVTTWYEQYF. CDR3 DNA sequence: TGTGCCAGCAGCTTAGTAACCACATGGTACGAGCAGTACTTC.

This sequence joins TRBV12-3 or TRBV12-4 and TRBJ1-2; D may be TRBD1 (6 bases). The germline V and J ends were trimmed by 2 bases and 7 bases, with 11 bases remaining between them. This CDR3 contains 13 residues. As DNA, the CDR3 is TGTGCCAGCAGTTTAAGCCAGGGGACTGGCTACACCTTC. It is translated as CASSLSQGTGYTF.

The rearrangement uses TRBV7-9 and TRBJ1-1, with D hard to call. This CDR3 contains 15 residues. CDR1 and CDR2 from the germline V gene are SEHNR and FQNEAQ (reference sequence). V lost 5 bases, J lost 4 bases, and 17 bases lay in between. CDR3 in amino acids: CASSPSINVITEAFF. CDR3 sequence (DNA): TGTGCCAGCAGCCCCTCGATAAACGTGATCACTGAAGCTTTCTTT.

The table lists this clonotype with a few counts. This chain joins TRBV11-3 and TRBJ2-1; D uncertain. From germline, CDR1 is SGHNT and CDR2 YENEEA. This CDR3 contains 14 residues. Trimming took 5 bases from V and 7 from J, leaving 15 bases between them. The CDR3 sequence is CASSPTSKANEQFF. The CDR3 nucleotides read TGTGCCAGCAGCCCCACATCTAAGGCGAATGAGCAGTTCTTC.

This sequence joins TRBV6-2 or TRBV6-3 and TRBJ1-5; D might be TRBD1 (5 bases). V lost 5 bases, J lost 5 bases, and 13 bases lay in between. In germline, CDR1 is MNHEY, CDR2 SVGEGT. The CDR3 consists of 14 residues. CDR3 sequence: CASSKKGLYQPQHF. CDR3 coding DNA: TGTGCCAGCAGTAAGAAGGGGTTATATCAGCCCCAGCATTTT.

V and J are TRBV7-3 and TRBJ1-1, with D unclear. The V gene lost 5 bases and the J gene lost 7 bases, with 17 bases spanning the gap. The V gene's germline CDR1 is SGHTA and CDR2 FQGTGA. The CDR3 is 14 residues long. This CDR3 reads CASSLGPRDGEAFF. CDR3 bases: TGTGCCAGCAGCCTCGGGCCTCGCGACGGTGAAGCTTTCTTT.

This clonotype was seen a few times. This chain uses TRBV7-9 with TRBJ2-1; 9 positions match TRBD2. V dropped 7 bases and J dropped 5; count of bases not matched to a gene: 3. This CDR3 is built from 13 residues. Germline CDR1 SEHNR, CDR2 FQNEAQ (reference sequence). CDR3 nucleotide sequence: TGTGCCAGCAAGACTAGCGGAAACAATGAGCAGTTCTTC. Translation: CASKTSGNNEQFF.

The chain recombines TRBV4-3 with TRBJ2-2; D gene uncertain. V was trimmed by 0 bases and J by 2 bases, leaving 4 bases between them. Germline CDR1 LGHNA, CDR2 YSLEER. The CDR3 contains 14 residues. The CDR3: CASSQDINTGELFF. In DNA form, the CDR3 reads TGCGCCAGCAGCCAAGACATCAACACCGGGGAGCTGTTTTTT.

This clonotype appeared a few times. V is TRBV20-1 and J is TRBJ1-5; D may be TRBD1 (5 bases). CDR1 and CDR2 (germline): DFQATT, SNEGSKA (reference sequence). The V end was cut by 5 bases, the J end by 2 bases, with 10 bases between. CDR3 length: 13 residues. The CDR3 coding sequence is TGCAGTGCTCGCCAGGGTGGCAATCAGCCCCAGCATTTT. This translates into CSARQGGNQPQHF.

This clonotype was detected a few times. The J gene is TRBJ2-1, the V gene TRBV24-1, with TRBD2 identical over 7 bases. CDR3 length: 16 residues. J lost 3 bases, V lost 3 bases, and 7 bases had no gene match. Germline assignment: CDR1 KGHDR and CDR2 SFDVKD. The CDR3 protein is CATSDPKRGYYNEQFF. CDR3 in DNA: TGTGCCACCAGTGATCCCAAGCGGGGATACTACAATGAGCAGTTCTTC.

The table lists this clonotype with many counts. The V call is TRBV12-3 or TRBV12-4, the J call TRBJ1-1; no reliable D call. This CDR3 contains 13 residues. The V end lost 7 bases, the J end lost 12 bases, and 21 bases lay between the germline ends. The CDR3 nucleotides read TGTGCCAGCACCCCTCCCGGGAAGAATATTCCTTTCTTT. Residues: CASTPPGKNIPFF.

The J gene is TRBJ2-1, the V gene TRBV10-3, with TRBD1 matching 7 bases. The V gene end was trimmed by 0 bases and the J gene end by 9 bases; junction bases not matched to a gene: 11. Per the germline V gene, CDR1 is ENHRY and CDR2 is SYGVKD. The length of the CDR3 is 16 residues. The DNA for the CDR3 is TGTGCCATCAGTGAGTCAGGGAGACAGGGATCGGGTGAGCAGTTCTTC. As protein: CAISESGRQGSGEQFF.

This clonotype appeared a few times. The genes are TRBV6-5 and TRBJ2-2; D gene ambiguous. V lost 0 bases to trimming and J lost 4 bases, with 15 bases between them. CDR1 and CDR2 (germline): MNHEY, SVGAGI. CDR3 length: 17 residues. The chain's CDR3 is CASSYSMAEPGTGELFF. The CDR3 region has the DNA TGTGCCAGCAGTTACTCGATGGCAGAACCTGGCACCGGGGAGCTGTTTTTT.

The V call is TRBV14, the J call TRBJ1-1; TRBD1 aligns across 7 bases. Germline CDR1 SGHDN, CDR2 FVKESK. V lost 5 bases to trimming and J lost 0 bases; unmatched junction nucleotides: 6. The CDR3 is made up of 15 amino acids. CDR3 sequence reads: CASSKYRGVNTEAFF. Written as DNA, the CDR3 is TGTGCCAGCAGCAAATACAGGGGAGTGAACACTGAAGCTTTCTTT.

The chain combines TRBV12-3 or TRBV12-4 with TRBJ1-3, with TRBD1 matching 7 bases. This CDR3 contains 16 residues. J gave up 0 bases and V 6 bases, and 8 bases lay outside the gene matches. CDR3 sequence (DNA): TGTGCCAGCAGCAGGGGGGACCCCCGCTCTGGAAACACCATATATTTT. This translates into CASSRGDPRSGNTIYF.

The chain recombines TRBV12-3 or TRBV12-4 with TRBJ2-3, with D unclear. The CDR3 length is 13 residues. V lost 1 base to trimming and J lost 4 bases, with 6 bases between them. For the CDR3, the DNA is TGTGCCAGCAGTTTAGGCCAAGCAGATACGCAGTATTTT. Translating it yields CASSLGQADTQYF.